These T cell receptor beta chains were read from a single sample in a study of post-analysis software for immune sequencing data. TCRdb independently ran MiXCR on the PCR reads; one entry per CDR3 protein. Among roughly 600,000 distinct CDR3 sequences listed, 44% were seen once. The sample was blood. The receptors shown here come from a girl under 18 with multiple sclerosis. Both conserved end residues are part of each CDR3. Part of the rows lack a size; the others show once, few, many or a class for expanded clones.

size: few; J: TRBJ2-1; V: TRBV3-1; CDR3: CASSQGRDEQFF
size: .; J: TRBJ2-1; V: TRBV11-2; CDR3: CASSRPRGQGKQFF
size: .; J: TRBJ2-2; V: TRBV5-5; CDR3: CASSFLIGGTGELFF
size: .; J: TRBJ1-2; V: TRBV4-1; CDR3: CASSQGKGARWYGYTF
size: .; J: TRBJ2-6; V: TRBV20-1; CDR3: CSAPGTGGSGANVLTF
size: few; J: .; V: TRBV4-1; CDR3: CASSQGTIYNEQYF
size: .; J: TRBJ2-1; V: TRBV12-3/TRBV12-4; CDR3: CASSFVWDEQFF
size: .; J: TRBJ1-1; V: TRBV5-1; CDR3: CASSEPLRDRDTEAFF
size: .; J: TRBJ2-1; V: TRBV10-3; CDR3: CATTISTSGGGIEQFF
size: .; J: TRBJ1-4; V: TRBV6-1; CDR3: CASGDTNRGGNEKLFF
size: .; J: TRBJ2-7; V: TRBV7-6; CDR3: CASSSEQGAVSYEQYF
size: .; J: TRBJ2-5; V: TRBV5-6; CDR3: CASSPLPSGYNQETQYF
size: .; J: TRBJ2-3; V: TRBV2; CDR3: CASRERGTYTDTQYF
size: few; J: TRBJ2-7; V: TRBV7-9; CDR3: CASSPVEYYEQYF
size: few; J: TRBJ2-6; V: TRBV7-9; CDR3: CASSVPGTGSDGGANVLTF
size: .; J: TRBJ2-7; V: TRBV5-1; CDR3: CASSRPRGGVYEQYF
size: few; J: TRBJ2-3; V: TRBV6-5; CDR3: CASSPHDTDTQYF
size: .; J: TRBJ2-1; V: TRBV7-2; CDR3: CASSAGGYNEQFF
size: medium-sized; J: TRBJ2-7; V: TRBV12-3/TRBV12-4; CDR3: CASSSPPGDEQYF
size: .; J: TRBJ1-2; V: TRBV7-9; CDR3: CASSLKNYGYTF
size: .; J: TRBJ2-1; V: TRBV12-3/TRBV12-4; CDR3: CASSSRGAGCYEQFF
size: few; J: TRBJ1-2; V: TRBV12-3/TRBV12-4; CDR3: CASTMTGNYGYTF